This entry lists 2 T cell receptor beta chains sequenced from one sample in a study of T-cell reconstitution after alpha-beta-depleted transplantation in children. The TCRbeta library was prepared with unique molecular identifiers. Each CDR3 protein gets one entry after TCRdb re-called the PCR reads with MiXCR. The profile covers about 980,000 distinct CDR3 sequences, with roughly 29% appearing a single time and about 28% taken by the ten largest. The sample here was PBMCs, mostly from graft donor cells, taken 360 days after TCRalphabeta/CD19-depleted stem cell transplant. Source of these receptors: a boy younger than two who had a stem cell transplant for SCID, so the T cells may come from the graft donor.

The V gene is TRBV18, the J gene TRBJ2-3; 8 nucleotides match TRBD2. CDR1 and CDR2 (germline): KGHSH, LQKENI. This CDR3 contains 16 residues. V lost 2 bases, J lost 2 bases, and 6 bases stayed unmatched. CDR3 sequence: CASSPASGGPTDTQYF. For the CDR3, the DNA is TGTGCCAGCTCACCAGCGAGCGGGGGACCCACAGATACGCAGTATTTT.

V is TRBV4-2 and J is TRBJ2-1; TRBD2 might be the D (7 bases). The V end was cut by 1 base, the J end by 8 bases, with 18 bases between. The CDR3 consists of 16 residues. Looked up from germline, CDR1 is LGHNA and CDR2 is YNFKEQ. The CDR3 coding sequence is TGTGCCAGCAGCCAAGGGGCGGGGGCAGGGTTCGATGAGCAGTTCTTC. Translating it yields CASSQGAGAGFDEQFF.